The entry below describes one TCR beta chain. The data stem from a study of blood T cell repertoires in COVID-19. Study in general: Some COVID-19 samples were acute and others convalescent; all came from the United States, Italy and Spain.

V was clipped by 5 bases and J by 7 bases, with 13 bases between them. Germline CDR1 reads SGHDT; CDR2 reads YYEEEE. This CDR3 has 14 amino acids. The Seattle patients, enrolled during active infection, were followed longitudinally. Produced via immunoSEQ multiplex PCR; TCRdb's table is partial and in-frame only. The sample carries more than 95,000 clones, 90% to 95% recorded once. This clonotype originated in a man aged 50-59 years with COVID-19, enrolled during active disease. The V call is TRBV5-6, the J call TRBJ1-6, with D possibly matching TRBD1 (6 bases). The material sequenced was peripheral blood. CDR3 coding DNA: TGTGCCAGCAGGAGTTGGACAGCCAATTCACCCCTCCACTTT. It encodes CASRSWTANSPLHF.